The 21 T cell receptor beta chains reported below all come from one sample, sequenced in a study of shared T cell receptors in the human thymus. Assay: immunoSEQ multiplex PCR; the TCRdb copy retains only in-frame clones and omits some. The data contain roughly 700,000 clones, approximately 88% of them singletons. This same sample was also part of a study on human thymus T cells.

Material: thymocytes. These receptors originate from a boy less than two years old with a congenital heart defect.

This clone showed up just a few times. The V and J genes are TRBV7-9 and TRBJ1-4; TRBD1 agrees at 7 bases. Germline assignment: CDR1 SEHNR and CDR2 FQNEAQ (reference sequence). The J segment lost 4 bases and the V segment lost 7 bases, leaving 6 bases of the junction unmatched. The CDR3 totals 14 residues. The CDR3: CASMIWDSNEKLFF. The CDR3 DNA is TGTGCCAGCATGATATGGGACAGTAATGAAAAACTGTTTTTT.

This chain uses TRBV11-3 with TRBJ2-2; a weak D match, TRBD2 (6 bases). V dropped 3 bases and J dropped 4 bases, with 12 bases sitting between them. This CDR3 has 15 amino acids. Germline assignment: CDR1 SGHNT and CDR2 YENEEA. CDR3 region: CASSFSAGRTGELFF. The CDR3 DNA follows: TGTGCCAGCAGCTTTTCGGCGGGACGCACCGGGGAGCTGTTTTTT.

This chain joins TRBV27 and TRBJ1-1, with 11 positions matching TRBD1. V shed 5 bases, J shed 1 base, and the junction held 9 bases outside the gene matches. Germline V gives CDR1 MNHEY, CDR2 SMNVEV (reference sequence). The CDR3 consists of 17 residues. This chain's CDR3 is CASSTGQGVKANTEAFF. The CDR3 region has the DNA TGTGCCAGCAGTACGGGACAGGGGGTGAAGGCGAACACTGAAGCTTTCTTT.

The CDR3 loop is CASSMRAVRGHSNQPQHF. The CDR3 DNA sequence: TGTGCCAGTAGTATGAGGGCAGTGAGGGGGCATAGCAATCAGCCCCAGCATTTT. The rearrangement uses TRBV19 and TRBJ1-5, with TRBD1 identical over 7 bases. The CDR3 is 18 residues long. CDR1 LNHDA and CDR2 SQIVND come from the germline V gene (reference sequence). The J segment lost 0 bases and the V segment lost 3 bases, leaving 11 bases of the junction unmatched. Using reference TRBV19 and TRBJ1-5 for the parts outside the CDR3, the full variable domain is DGGITQSPKYLFRKEGQNVTLSCEQNLNHDAMYWYRQDPGQGLRLIYYSQIVNDFQKGDIAEGYSVSREKKESFPLTVTSAQKNPTAFYLCASSMRAVRGHSNQPQHFGDGTRLSIL.

The rearrangement uses TRBV11-2 and TRBJ1-4; unclear D gene. Germline CDR1 reads SGHAT; CDR2 reads FQNNGV. The CDR3 length is 14 residues. The V and J ends lost 1 base and 5 bases respectively, with 8 bases between them. In DNA, the CDR3 is TGTGCCAGCAGCTTAGGGCCGACAAATGAAAAACTGTTTTTT. As protein: CASSLGPTNEKLFF.

In DNA form, the CDR3 reads TGTGCCAGCAGCTCCACCCCCCCACGAGCGGAGACCCAGTACTTC. This gives the protein CASSSTPPRAETQYF. The V call is TRBV7-6, the J call TRBJ2-5; D is undetermined. Germline V lookup: CDR1 SGHVS, CDR2 FNYEAQ. Trimming removed 4 bases from V and 5 bases from J, with 17 bases in between. The CDR3 totals 15 residues.

The rearrangement uses TRBV10-3 and TRBJ2-3; maybe TRBD2 (6 bases). The V gene's germline CDR1 is ENHRY and CDR2 SYGVKD. This CDR3 has 13 residues. Between the trimmed V and J ends, which lost 11 bases and 0 bases, there was a span of 12 bases. In DNA, the CDR3 is TGTGCCGTTAGACTAGTAAGCACAGATACGCAGTATTTT. Translation: CAVRLVSTDTQYF.

This sequence joins TRBV5-1 and TRBJ2-1; 9 positions match TRBD2. The germline CDR1 and CDR2 sequences are SGHRS and YFSETQ. The CDR3 spans 15 residues. Losses at the gene ends were 5 bases for V and 7 bases for J; bases not matched to a gene: 10. CDR3 sequence reads: CASSLQREDENEQFF. As DNA, the CDR3 is TGCGCCAGCAGTCTCCAGCGGGAGGATGAAAATGAGCAGTTCTTC. Full variable domain (remainder filled in from reference TRBV5-1 and TRBJ2-1): KAGVTQTPRYLIKTRGQQVTLSCSPISGHRSVSWYQQTPGQGLQFLFEYFSETQRNKGNFPGRFSGRQFSNSRSEMNVSTLELGDSALYLCASSLQREDENEQFFGPGTRLTVL.

The chain has TRBV14 and TRBJ1-2, with 7 nucleotides matching TRBD1. V lost 1 base and J lost 0; bases outside the gene matches: 2. In germline, CDR1 is SGHDN, CDR2 FVKESK. CDR3 length: 15 residues. In DNA, the CDR3 is TGTGCCAGCAGCCAAGCGGGACAGCCTAACTATGGCTACACCTTC. Translated: CASSQAGQPNYGYTF.

The gene calls are TRBV19 and TRBJ1-2; the D gene is possibly TRBD1 (6 bases). Germline V gene lookup returns CDR1 LNHDA and CDR2 SQIVND (reference sequence). The CDR3 loop spans 14 amino acids. Trimming took 4 bases from V and 6 from J, leaving 15 bases between them. The CDR3 region is CASSKGNRAHGYTF. As DNA, the CDR3 is TGTGCCAGTAGTAAGGGGAACAGGGCTCATGGCTACACCTTC.

This chain links TRBV19 with TRBJ1-5; D possibly corresponds to TRBD1 (5 bases). V dropped 3 bases and J dropped 3 bases, with 9 bases sitting between them. In germline, CDR1 is LNHDA, CDR2 SQIVND (reference sequence). The CDR3 has 14 residues. The CDR3 spells CASSIKGYNQPQHF. DNA of the CDR3: TGTGCCAGTAGTATTAAGGGGTACAATCAGCCCCAGCATTTT.

The chain employs TRBV5-1 and TRBJ2-1; D not certain. CDR3 length equals 15 residues. The germline gives CDR1 SGHRS, CDR2 YFSETQ. V lost 6 bases and J lost 0, with 13 bases in between. CDR3 DNA: TGCGCCAGCACCCCCTTGGGCACCTCCTACAATGAGCAGTTCTTC. Protein product: CASTPLGTSYNEQFF.

The chain employs TRBV14 and TRBJ1-4, with 8 positions matching TRBD1. Trimming cost V 3 bases and J 6 bases; bases outside gene matches: 6. This CDR3 comprises 15 residues. Per the germline V gene, CDR1 is SGHDN and CDR2 is FVKESK. The CDR3 region has the DNA TGTGCCAGCAGCCAGATACAGGGGGGGGATGAAAAACTGTTTTTT. Residues: CASSQIQGGDEKLFF. Variable domain in full (rest from reference TRBV14 and TRBJ1-4): EAGVTQFPSHSVIEKGQTVTLRCDPISGHDNLYWYRRVMGKEIKFLLHFVKESKQDESGMPNNRFLAERTGGTYSTLKVQPAELEDSGVYFCASSQIQGGDEKLFFGSGTQLSVL.

The gene calls are TRBV11-2 and TRBJ2-1; tentative D call: TRBD2 (6 bases). V was trimmed by 1 base and J by 5 bases, leaving 21 bases between them. The CDR3 runs to 18 residues. The germline CDR1 and CDR2 sequences are SGHAT and FQNNGV. Here the CDR3 DNA reads TGTGCCAGCAGCTTAGTGTACCCAGTGGCGGGACTTCACAATGAGCAGTTCTTC. Its translation: CASSLVYPVAGLHNEQFF.

This sequence joins TRBV5-4 and TRBJ2-5, with 9 bases that match TRBD2. This CDR3 has 17 residues. V lost 2 bases, J lost 2 bases, and 10 bases stayed unmatched. CDR1 is SGHNT, CDR2 YYREEE, per germline (reference sequence). The CDR3 is CASSFRRSSGDQETQYF. CDR3 nucleotide sequence: TGTGCCAGCAGCTTCCGGCGGTCTAGCGGGGATCAAGAGACCCAGTACTTC. Full variable domain (rest looked up from reference TRBV5-4 and TRBJ2-5): ETGVTQSPTHLIKTRGQQVTLRCSSQSGHNTVSWYQQALGQGPQFIFQYYREEENGRGNFPPRFSGLQFPNYSSELNVNALELDDSALYLCASSFRRSSGDQETQYFGPGTRLLVL.

This rearrangement joins TRBV6-6 to TRBJ2-7, with D tentatively TRBD2 (6 bases). The CDR3 extends over 14 amino acids. Germline loops: CDR1 MNHNY, CDR2 SVGAGI (reference sequence). The V end lost 3 bases, the J end lost 2 bases, and 11 bases lay between the germline ends. CDR3 nucleotides: TGTGCCAGCAGTTATCTTCGGGAGCCCTACGAGCAGTACTTC. Its translation: CASSYLREPYEQYF.

The chain links TRBV11-2 to TRBJ2-6; 7 nucleotides match TRBD1. V lost 4 bases and J lost 2; bases outside the gene matches: 14. Germline V gene lookup returns CDR1 SGHAT and CDR2 FQNNGV. The CDR3 has 19 amino acids. This chain's CDR3 is CASSSDRENICAGANVLTF. In DNA, the CDR3 is TGTGCCAGCAGCTCCGACAGGGAAAACATCTGCGCTGGGGCCAACGTCCTGACTTTC. The whole variable domain, filled in from reference TRBV11-2 and TRBJ2-6, reads EAGVAQSPRYKIIEKRQSVAFWCNPISGHATLYWYQQILGQGPKLLIQFQNNGVVDDSQLPKDRFSAERLKGVDSTLKIQPAKLEDSAVYLCASSSDRENICAGANVLTFGAGSRLTVL.

V is TRBV4-1 and J is TRBJ2-1; 10 nucleotides align to TRBD2. V shed 0 bases and J 5 bases; nucleotides not matched to a gene: 16. The length of the CDR3 is 20 residues. Germline CDR1 is MGHRA and CDR2 is YSYEKL. The CDR3 loop is CASSQDPFRLAGTKDNEQFF. In DNA form, the CDR3 reads TGCGCCAGCAGCCAAGATCCCTTTAGACTAGCGGGCACGAAGGACAATGAGCAGTTCTTC.

V is TRBV2 and J is TRBJ2-5; 10 nucleotides match TRBD2. Looked up from germline, CDR1 is SNHLY and CDR2 is FYNNEI. V dropped 7 bases and J dropped 4; count of bases not matched to a gene: 12. This CDR3 is 16 amino acids long. The DNA for the CDR3 is TGTGCCAGCACTCTAACCAGCGGGAGGGCCGGAGAGACCCAGTACTTC. Amino acid sequence: CASTLTSGRAGETQYF.

The rearrangement links TRBV5-8 to TRBJ2-2; 7 bases are shared with TRBD1. Germline lookup yields CDR1 SGHTS and CDR2 YDEGEE. The CDR3 runs 17 residues. The V gene end was trimmed by 3 bases and the J gene end by 0 bases; junction bases not matched to a gene: 8. The CDR3 is CASSSYAGTANTGELFF. The CDR3 nucleotides read TGTGCCAGCAGCTCGTACGCCGGGACAGCGAACACCGGGGAGCTGTTTTTT.

The chain joins TRBV5-6 to TRBJ2-5; a weak D match, TRBD1 (6 bases). V was clipped by 3 bases and J by 5 bases, with 20 bases between them. The CDR3 length is 16 residues. Per the germline V gene, CDR1 is SGHDT and CDR2 is YYEEEE. The DNA of the CDR3 is TGTGCCAGCAGCTCCAGACAGGAAGGGCCCCGGGAGACCCAGTACTTC. It specifies CASSSRQEGPRETQYF.